Below, 8 T cell receptor beta chains from the same sample are listed, as sequenced in a study of PD-L1 blockade in urothelial cancer. Specified time point: peripheral blood 6 weeks after treatment start. Assay: immunoSEQ multiplex PCR; the TCRdb copy retains only in-frame clones and omits some. The sample lists about 48,000 clones, approximately 83% occurring once. Sequencing used PBMCs, obtained around atezolizumab (anti-PD-L1) treatment. The origin of the receptors is a man aged 55-75 years with urothelial cancer.

V gene TRBV19 combines with J gene TRBJ2-5, with 14 bases identical to TRBD2. The CDR3 runs 17 residues. V lost 4 bases to trimming and J lost 4 bases; unmatched junction nucleotides: 8. Per germline, CDR1 LNHDA and CDR2 SQIVND (reference sequence). The CDR3, as DNA: TGTGCCAGTAGTACACGAGGGACTAGCGGGAGCCGAGAGACCCAGTACTTC. It codes for CASSTRGTSGSRETQYF.

For this clone: In the same sample, other DNA sequences code for this CDR3. The rearrangement joins TRBV7-2 to TRBJ1-2; D is perhaps TRBD1 (5 bases). V was clipped by 4 bases and J by 3 bases, with 12 bases between them. Germline CDR1 SGHTA, CDR2 FQGNSA. The length of the CDR3 is 14 residues. The CDR3 DNA follows: TGTGCCAGCAGCTCGGGCGGGGGAGACTATGGCTACACCTTC. Amino acids: CASSSGGGDYGYTF.

V gene TRBV9 combines with J gene TRBJ2-7, with D maybe TRBD1 (5 bases). Trimming took off 0 bases at V and 3 bases at J, with 10 bases between the two ends. This CDR3 comprises 14 residues. Per the germline V gene, CDR1 is SGDLS and CDR2 is YYNGEE. DNA for the CDR3: TGTGCCAGCAGCGTAGCTCTAACAGGCTACGAGCAGTACTTC. It yields the protein CASSVALTGYEQYF.

This clone was recorded a few times. The V and J genes are TRBV7-9 and TRBJ1-5, with D unresolved. Looked up from germline, CDR1 is SEHNR and CDR2 is FQNEAQ (reference sequence). Trimming took 1 base from V and 0 from J, leaving 7 bases between them. The CDR3 is 15 residues long. CDR3 in DNA: TGTGCCAGCAGCTTAGACAGCACTAGCAATCAGCCCCAGCATTTT. Residues: CASSLDSTSNQPQHF.

V gene TRBV28 combines with J gene TRBJ1-6; a possible D gene is TRBD1 (6 bases). Between the trimmed V and J ends, which lost 6 bases and 8 bases, there was a span of 17 bases. CDR1 and CDR2 (germline): MDHEN, SYDVKM. The CDR3 covers 15 residues. CDR3 nucleotides: TGTGCCAGCAGACCCCCCACAGGGTTTGATTCACCCCTCCACTTT. Amino acids: CASRPPTGFDSPLHF.

The V call is TRBV5-8, the J call TRBJ2-2, with D perhaps matching TRBD1 (5 bases). Trimming shortened V by 4 bases and J by 6 bases, and 13 bases separated the two germline ends. There are 14 residues in the CDR3. Germline CDR1 is SGHTS and CDR2 is YDEGEE. The CDR3 here is CASSLSGSAGELFF. The CDR3 nucleotides are TGTGCCAGCAGCCTATCAGGGTCCGCCGGGGAGCTGTTTTTT.

CDR3 region: CASSARDRASYEQYF. The DNA of the CDR3 is TGTGCCAGCAGCGCCCGGGACAGGGCCTCCTACGAGCAGTACTTC. V is TRBV11-3 and J is TRBJ2-7, with TRBD1 matching over 9 bases. Germline V lookup: CDR1 SGHNT, CDR2 YENEEA. The CDR3 has 15 residues. J gave up 0 bases and V 5 bases, and 5 bases lay outside the gene matches.

The genes are TRBV28 and TRBJ2-7, with D tentatively TRBD1 (5 bases). V lost 3 bases and J lost 0, with 15 bases in between. Germline-derived CDR1 and CDR2 are MDHEN and SYDVKM. The CDR3 contains 16 residues. The CDR3 region has the DNA TGTGCCAGCAGTTTCCTGGGGCTATCCCTCTCCTACGAGCAGTACTTC. Translation gives CASSFLGLSLSYEQYF.